The clone carrying this TCR beta chain was counted a few times. This table comes from immunoSEQ multiplex PCR, and its TCRdb copy is limited to in-frame clones, with some not included. The sample includes about 300,000 clones, 74% seen only once; the top ten take 10%. These data belong to a study of shared clonotypes between healthy human individuals. Trimming stripped 5 bases from V and 8 bases from J, with 13 bases between. This CDR3 contains 12 residues. The germline gives CDR1 SGHRS, CDR2 YFSETQ. The receptor was isolated from a man younger than 45 in good health. The chain joins TRBV5-1 to TRBJ1-2; D is possibly TRBD1 (5 bases). The sample comprised memory CD4+ T cells sorted from blood. Subset here: CD45RA-negative fraction. CDR3 sequence: CASRQEMGGYTF. The CDR3 region has the DNA TGCGCCAGCAGACAGGAAATGGGAGGCTACACCTTC.